This T cell receptor beta chain was observed in a study of T cell repertoires in cytomegalovirus infection (dated by TCRdb to the late 2010s). In the study overall: Alongside well-studied HLA-B-restricted epitopes, the peptide stimulations were aimed at recently identified HLA-C-restricted CMV epitopes, whose presentation resists viral immunomodulation. Donor HLA type was relevant to the analysis, because carriage of CMV infection together with the matching HLA type was indicated by public TCR beta signatures.

From a lookup of the germline V gene (reference sequence), CDR1 and CDR2 are SEHNR and FQNEAQ. Including the terminal cysteine and phenylalanine, the CDR3 comprises 16 residues. Only the CDR3 DNA is retained, 48 bases long and in frame from the first base. V is clipped by 2 bases and J by 3 bases, and the sequence between their germline boundaries is 15 bases long. Instrument used: Illumina HiSeq 1500. TCRdb itself trimmed the public reads at Q25 with fastp, ran MiXCR and retained productive beta chains. Entries that share a CDR3 protein sequence are merged under the most common genes and DNA. The sample has about 770,000 distinct CDR3 sequences on record, roughly 29% of them singletons. Over 10% of the sample is held by the ten biggest clonotypes. The treatment or condition tag for this specimen amounts to: in vitro stimulation with specific CMV peptide epitopes to enrich CMV-specific T cells. What the research found in general, with its limitations: Cumulative frequency of public TCR beta family members discriminated carriers of CMV infection plus the relevant HLA type in this cohort and an independent approximately 400-donor cohort. In the ex vivo response, HLA-C-restricted CMV-specific TCR beta clonotypes were dominant, and in two of eight donors the single most frequent clonotype came from this HLA-C-restricted group.

This clonotype has more than one count but fewer than ten. What this receptor recognizes is not known. No much larger clone is present one base from it, and per-base qualities are unavailable. Recombination connected TRBV7-9 to TRBJ2-3, with no reliable assignment of the D segment. The sequence was collected from a human donor in good health (CMV status not recorded). Some clones in this sample may be carry-over from other donors' samples. Material: cultured CD8+ T cells from PBMCs, obtained from culture after CMV antigen stimulation. The CDR3 region reads CASSLYLGLGTDTQYF. The sequenced DNA: TGTGCCAGCAGCTTATATCTGGGGTTGGGAACAGATACGCAGTATTTT.